A single sample is the source of the 7 T cell receptor beta chains below, sequenced in a study of circulating CD8 cells and anti-PD-1 response in melanoma. The QIAseq Immune Repertoire TCR panel built the libraries from roughly 16 ng of total RNA. TCRdb analysed the reads with MiXCR anew, one entry per CDR3 protein. Seen here are 1,500 to 2,000 distinct CDR3 sequences, roughly 6.8% observed once, and the top ten hold about 9.1%. Four subsets defined by PD-1 and/or TIGIT were sorted from live CD3+CD8+TCRalphabeta+ cells. Sequencing used CD8+ T cells from PBMCs, obtained at baseline or after one month of anti-PD-1 therapy (not recorded which). The receptor source for this set is a human donor with melanoma.

This clonotype qualifies as large (0.1 to 1%). The chain carries TRBV2 and TRBJ1-1; perhaps TRBD1 as D (5 bases). V lost 8 bases to trimming and J lost 10 bases, with 14 bases between them. CDR3 length equals 11 residues. CDR1 is SNHLY, CDR2 FYNNEI, per germline. CDR3 sequence: CASGVGTGAFF. The CDR3, as DNA: TGTGCCAGCGGAGTCGGGACGGGAGCTTTCTTT.

This clonotype is medium-sized (0.01 to 0.1%). This chain links TRBV6-2 or TRBV6-3 with TRBJ2-2, with a weak D call TRBD2 (5 bases). Germline V gene data show CDR1 as MNHEY and CDR2 as SVGEGT. The CDR3 runs to 17 residues. The V end was cut by 5 bases, the J end by 6 bases, with 22 bases between. The CDR3 loop is CASSTPGLKGVPGELFF. The CDR3 region has the DNA TGTGCCAGCAGTACACCAGGACTCAAGGGTGTCCCCGGGGAGCTGTTTTTT.

By share of the sample, this clonotype is medium-sized. V gene TRBV28 combines with J gene TRBJ2-1; a possible D gene is TRBD1 (5 bases). The CDR3 covers 13 residues. Germline V lookup: CDR1 MDHEN, CDR2 SYDVKM. Trimming stripped 6 bases from V and 6 bases from J, with 12 bases between. The CDR3 here is CASREDTTNEQFF. CDR3 DNA sequence: TGTGCCAGCAGAGAGGACACCACCAATGAGCAGTTCTTC.

By proportion, this clonotype is medium-sized. The chain has TRBV7-2 and TRBJ2-5; 8 positions match TRBD1. CDR1 and CDR2 from the germline V gene are SGHTA and FQGNSA. The ends lost 1 base at V and 5 bases at J; junction bases unmatched: 3. The CDR3 covers 14 residues. Here the CDR3 DNA reads TGTGCCAGCAGCTTAGACGCAGGGGGCGAGACCCAGTACTTC. This codes for CASSLDAGGETQYF.

This clonotype counts as medium-sized. This sequence joins TRBV19 and TRBJ1-1; unclear D gene. The CDR3 totals 11 residues. The germline V and J ends were trimmed by 8 bases and 1 base, with 5 bases remaining between them. CDR1 is LNHDA and CDR2 is SQIVND in the germline V gene (reference sequence). In DNA form, the CDR3 reads TGTGCCAGTTTCAGGAACACTGAAGCTTTCTTT. Translation gives CASFRNTEAFF.

About this clonotype: A clone one base away is much larger, so this may be a read error. The chain employs TRBV28 and TRBJ2-5; 9 bases agree with TRBD1. The CDR3 length is 16 residues. The V gene's germline CDR1 is MDHEN and CDR2 SYDVKM. The J segment lost 5 bases and the V segment lost 8 bases, leaving 15 bases of the junction unmatched. The CDR3 sequence is CASGSRTGDWGETQYF. The CDR3 DNA sequence: TGTGCCAGCGGTTCGAGGACAGGGGATTGGGGCGAGACCCAGTACTTC. Complete variable domain (other parts from reference TRBV28 and TRBJ2-5): DVKVTQSSRYLVKRTGEKVFLECVQDMDHENMFWYRQDPGLGLRLIYFSYDVKMKEKGDIPEGYSVSREKKERFSLILESASTNQTSMYLCASGSRTGDWGETQYFGPGTRLLVL.

This clonotype is medium-sized (0.01 to 0.1%). The J gene is TRBJ1-1, the V gene TRBV28; D not certain. Trimming left V 5 bases short and J 7 bases short, with 17 bases between. Germline CDR1 MDHEN, CDR2 SYDVKM. The CDR3 is made up of 14 amino acids. DNA for the CDR3: TGTGCCAGCAGTCCTTCGATGGGAGTTTATGAAGCTTTCTTT. It is translated as CASSPSMGVYEAFF. Full variable domain (outside the CDR3, taken from reference TRBV28 and TRBJ1-1): DVKVTQSSRYLVKRTGEKVFLECVQDMDHENMFWYRQDPGLGLRLIYFSYDVKMKEKGDIPEGYSVSREKKERFSLILESASTNQTSMYLCASSPSMGVYEAFFGQGTRLTVV.